This is a list of T cell receptor beta chains from one sample in a study of cytomegalovirus exposure and HLA in healthy donors. The data were produced by immunoSEQ multiplex PCR, yet TCRdb's version contains in-frame clones alone and is incomplete. This sample's table reports about 130,000 clones. What was sequenced was PBMCs. All receptors derive from a man aged 30-40 years in good health and CMV-seronegative. Both conserved end residues are part of each CDR3. A D gene is named only where the DNA matches it firmly.

v_call	d_call	j_call	cdr3_nt	cdr3_aa
TRBV5-1	TRBD2	TRBJ2-3	TGCGCCAGCAGCGGAGGACTAGCGGGGGATACGCAGTATTTT	CASSGGLAGDTQYF
TRBV7-8	.	TRBJ1-3	TGTGCCAGCAGCTTGGAGAGGCTTGGTGGAAACACCATATATTTT	CASSLERLGGNTIYF
TRBV27	TRBD1	TRBJ2-1	TGTGCCAGCAGTTCGTACAGGGGATCCTACAATGAGCAGTTCTTC	CASSSYRGSYNEQFF
TRBV7-9	TRBD1	TRBJ2-7	TGTGCCAGCAGCTTAGGGGTGGGACAGACCTACGAGCAGTACTTC	CASSLGVGQTYEQYF
TRBV4-3	TRBD1	TRBJ2-1	TGCACCAGCAGCCCGCGGACAGGCGACAATGAGCAGTTCTTC	CTSSPRTGDNEQFF
TRBV29-1	TRBD2	TRBJ2-7	TGCAGCGTTCTCGACCCAGGAAAGCGGGAGTGGTACGAGCAGTACTTC	CSVLDPGKREWYEQYF
TRBV19	.	TRBJ2-1	TGTGCCAGTAGTATTAGCGGAGGCTCCTACAATGAGCAGTTCTTC	CASSISGGSYNEQFF
TRBV9	.	TRBJ2-5	TGTGCCAGCAGCGTAGGTCGGGAGACCCAGTACTTC	CASSVGRETQYF
TRBV5-1	.	TRBJ2-5	TGCGCCAGCAGCTTGGCCGGGGAAGTAAGGGAGACCCAGTACTTC	CASSLAGEVRETQYF
TRBV28	TRBD1	TRBJ2-2	TGTGCCAGCAGTCCCGGGACAGGGGGCGGCGGGGAGCTGTTTTTT	CASSPGTGGGGELFF
TRBV27	.	TRBJ2-5	TGTGCCAGCAGTTTATATAGGGGACAAGAGACCCAGTACTTC	CASSLYRGQETQYF
TRBV6-5	.	TRBJ1-1	TGTGCCAGCAAGACAGAAAGGGAAGCTTTCTTT	CASKTEREAFF
TRBV13	TRBD2	TRBJ2-3	TGTGCCAGCAGCCTTAGGTCGGGAGGGAATCAGCAGTATTTT	CASSLRSGGNQQYF
TRBV4-3	TRBD2	TRBJ2-5	TGCGCCAGCAGCCAAGATGAAGCTAGCGGGCAAGAGACCCAGTACTTC	CASSQDEASGQETQYF
TRBV9	TRBD1	TRBJ2-7	TGTGCCAGCAGCGTTGGGACAGGGACCGAGCAGTACTTC	CASSVGTGTEQYF
TRBV4-3	.	TRBJ2-5	TGCGCCAGCAGCCAAGCATGGCGGGACCAAGAGACCCAGTACTTC	CASSQAWRDQETQYF
TRBV6-5	.	TRBJ2-7	TGTGCCAGCAGTTACCACGAGGGAGTCTCCTACGAGCAGTACTTC	CASSYHEGVSYEQYF
TRBV19	.	TRBJ1-1	TGTGCCAGTAGTATAACCGTGGCGACGGGAAACACTGAAGCTTTCTTT	CASSITVATGNTEAFF
TRBV11-1	TRBD1	TRBJ1-1	TGTGCCAGCAGCCTCTGGGACAGCCCTGAGGCTTTCTTT	CASSLWDSPEAFF
TRBV7-9	TRBD1	TRBJ1-5	TGTGCCAGCAGCGCCGGACAGGGGGCAGGGCAGCCCCAGCATTTT	CASSAGQGAGQPQHF
TRBV30	.	TRBJ2-1	TGTGCCTGGAGTGATCCTTACAATGAGCAGTTCTTC	CAWSDPYNEQFF
TRBV6-4	TRBD2	TRBJ2-1	TGTGCCAGCAGTGGCCTAGCGGGAGCCTACAATGAGCAGTTCTTC	CASSGLAGAYNEQFF
TRBV5-6	.	TRBJ2-7	TGTGCCAGCAGCTTGGGGCTAGCTGTGGGAGAGCAGTACTTC	CASSLGLAVGEQYF
TRBV5-1	.	TRBJ1-6	TGCGCCAGCAGCTTGGCTTCGGGACTGGGTTCACCCCTCCACTTT	CASSLASGLGSPLHF
TRBV29-1	TRBD1	TRBJ2-7	TGCAGCGTCGGGACAGGGTTCTACGAGCAGTACTTC	CSVGTGFYEQYF
TRBV5-1	TRBD1	TRBJ2-3	TGCGCCAGCAGCTTGGCCCAAGGGGGCGTATCAGATACGCAGTATTTT	CASSLAQGGVSDTQYF
TRBV27	.	TRBJ2-7	TGTGCCAGTAGTCCCTCATCACCGGGAGTGGAGCAGTACTTC	CASSPSSPGVEQYF
TRBV5-4	.	TRBJ2-5	TGTGCCAGCAGCTTGGGGTCGGGGAAAACGGGAGAGACCCAGCACTTC	CASSLGSGKTGETQHF
TRBV7-9	TRBD2	TRBJ2-7	TGTGCCAGCAGCTTAGGTGCCGCTCGGGGGACTATCGAGCAGTACTTC	CASSLGAARGTIEQYF
TRBV11-2	TRBD1	TRBJ1-1	TGTGCCAGCAGCTTATCAGGGGGCGCGGGTCGGACTGAAGCTTTCTTT	CASSLSGGAGRTEAFF
TRBV28	.	TRBJ1-4	TGTGCCAGCAGCCCAGACTCAACTAATGAAAAACTGTTTTTT	CASSPDSTNEKLFF
TRBV10-3	TRBD1	TRBJ1-1	TGTGCCATCAGTGACTCACAGGGGTGGAACACTGAAGCTTTCTTT	CAISDSQGWNTEAFF
TRBV7-9	.	TRBJ2-7	TGTGCCAGCAGCTTAGCTGCAGGCTCGACAGGCTCCTACGAGCAGTACTTC	CASSLAAGSTGSYEQYF
TRBV7-8	TRBD2	TRBJ2-1	TGTGCCAGCAGCTTACGGCGGGAGATCAATGAGCAGTTCTTC	CASSLRREINEQFF
TRBV30	.	TRBJ2-3	TGTGCCTGGAGTGTACGGGATACGCAGTGTTTT	CAWSVRDTQCF
TRBV7-8	TRBD1	TRBJ2-5	TGTGCCAGCAGCTCCTCGGACAGGGTAGGACAAGAGACCCAGTACTTC	CASSSSDRVGQETQYF
TRBV4-3	.	TRBJ2-7	TGCGCCAGCAGCCAAGACCACGTAACTTCCTACGAGCAGTACTTC	CASSQDHVTSYEQYF
TRBV5-1	TRBD1	TRBJ2-5	TGCGCCAGCAGCTTGGTCCAGGGGGCTCTTGGCGAGACCCAGTACTTC	CASSLVQGALGETQYF
TRBV6-5	.	TRBJ2-3	TGTGCCAGCAGTTCCCAAAGCAGGGGCCATGTAGACACGCAGTATTTT	CASSSQSRGHVDTQYF
TRBV18	TRBD1	TRBJ2-7	TGTGCCAGCTCACCACTTACAGGGGTCGGTTACGAGCAGTACTTC	CASSPLTGVGYEQYF
TRBV6-6	TRBD1	TRBJ2-5	TGTGCCAGCAGGGGGGACAGCCGCTTACAAGAGACCCAGTACTTC	CASRGDSRLQETQYF
TRBV5-6	.	TRBJ2-5	TGTGCCAGCAGCTTGGCCGGAGGGTTCCAAGAGACCCAGTACTTC	CASSLAGGFQETQYF
TRBV6-6	.	TRBJ2-2	TGTGCCAGCGGGGCCCGGCCAGGATTAGCCGGGGAGCTGTTTTTT	CASGARPGLAGELFF
TRBV2	TRBD2	TRBJ2-2	TGTGCCAGCAGCAAAACTAGCGGGAGAAGCACCGGGGAGCTGTTTTTT	CASSKTSGRSTGELFF